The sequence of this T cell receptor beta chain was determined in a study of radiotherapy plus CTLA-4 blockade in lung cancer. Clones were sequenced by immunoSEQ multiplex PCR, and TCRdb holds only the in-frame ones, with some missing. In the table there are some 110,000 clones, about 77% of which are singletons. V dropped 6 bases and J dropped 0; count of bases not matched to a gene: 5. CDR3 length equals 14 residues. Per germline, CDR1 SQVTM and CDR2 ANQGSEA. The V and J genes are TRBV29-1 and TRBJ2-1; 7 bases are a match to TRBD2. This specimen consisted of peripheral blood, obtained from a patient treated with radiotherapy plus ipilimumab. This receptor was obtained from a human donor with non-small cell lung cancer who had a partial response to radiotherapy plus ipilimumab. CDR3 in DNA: TGCAGCGTAAAAGGCGGGAGCTCCTACAATGAGCAGTTCTTC. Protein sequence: CSVKGGSSYNEQFF.